This TCR beta chain was recovered during a study of cytomegalovirus exposure and HLA in healthy donors (dated by TCRdb to about 2017). Study-wide context: An earlier analysis of several hundred of the donors reported 250 to 350 Gb of sequence data and 117 million unique TCR beta sequences from 150 million to 200 million T cells. An early release that covered about 640 HLA-typed donors contained approximately 300 gigabases of sequencing data and around 80 million unique TCR sequences. Of the 300 to 500 genotyped donors, less than 90% were placed in the genetic ancestry cluster associated with self-reported Caucasian donors. The aim of the study was to test whether cataloging public T cell receptors could identify signatures of past pathogen exposure. The study used immunosequencing to profile the T cell repertoires of 666 subjects and linked those repertoires to cytomegalovirus serostatus. In addition to the first cohort of around 670 subjects, a separate validation cohort of over 90 different subjects was used. To predict cytomegalovirus infection status, the study combined high-throughput TCR immunosequencing, statistical association of individual TCRs with disease status, and machine learning. To study patterns of TCR occurrence, a later analysis re-analyzed previously published TCR beta repertoires from more than 550 donors and added high-resolution HLA genotyping. In the later analysis, no new phenotypic data were used to find candidate immune exposures; instead, reliance was placed on TCR beta sequences and their occurrence across donors. An earlier analysis of approximately 500 of the donors applied high-throughput TCR beta sequencing to assess whether each TCR beta V gene segment acted as functional or pseudogenic. Donor age, sex, ethnicity and CMV serostatus were compiled together with the repertoire data. A later genetic analysis took genome-wide SNP genotypes for about three fifths of the roughly 670 donors and used that subset as a discovery cohort. Every discovery cohort repertoire had been produced on one sequencing platform. Class I and class II HLA loci were covered by the typing at four-digit resolution. The number of donors typed differed by locus, with 629-630 for A, B, C, DRB1 and DQB1, over 500 for DQA1, under 610 for DPA1, and around 430 for DPB1. Five DR-DQ haplotypes were handled as single units for association and clustering, since linkage in the cohort was strong. Among roughly 400 genotyped donors of the cohort, an average of roughly 230,000 unique TCR beta nucleotide sequences was sequenced per donor, of which approximately 18% were non-productive.

The paper as a whole reports these results and caveats: In both the original and validation cohorts, the classifier was reported to diagnose cytomegalovirus status with high specificity and sensitivity. Because counts were too low, some 17 rarely observed V segments, including chromosome 9 orphons, were left out of the earlier analysis of about 500 of the donors. While some public TCRs were present in many individuals, most TCR sequences turned up only very rarely across donors. When HLA alleles, especially DR and DQ, strongly co-occurred, attributing TCR associations to individual alleles was difficult. The authors suggested that the approach could potentially be generalized to other disease states and immunological phenotypes. In a later analysis, the rate of TCR association differed among HLA loci, with DRB1 alleles having the most associated TCRs and HLA-C alleles having the fewest. Correlated functional status among segregating V segments might be attributable to linkage disequilibrium, but an unknown experimental factor could not be ruled out. In vitro tests confirmed that a few of the cytomegalovirus-associated TCR beta chains recognize cytomegalovirus antigens. In a later genetic analysis, fewer N-insertions in productive TCRs were reported among donors in an Asian-associated ancestry cluster than the roughly 640-donor mean. In a later genetic analysis, a missense DCLRE1C variant was associated with V-gene and J-gene trimming of TCR beta chains, and the association was replicated in an independent cohort. Roughly uniform sequencing depth across donors was assumed in presence/absence analyses, although this assumption may not hold. In a later analysis, HLA-associated TCR beta chains showed more clonal expansion and lower generation probabilities than non-associated chains that were equally common. The study listed 164 TCR beta chains as associated with cytomegalovirus. The sequencing pipeline was judged likely to have produced a cluster of highly shared sequence variants as a technical artifact. Immune exposure information for the cohort was limited to CMV serostatus. Because HLA typing was missing for some donors at each locus, association tests included only the typed subset. Several of the top co-occurrence clusters appeared to be linked to parvovirus B19, influenza, CMV and Epstein-Barr virus, according to a later analysis. Because the 87-base-pair reads could not distinguish some IMGT-functional V segments, including TRBV6-2 and TRBV6-3, those segments were excluded. In this cohort, only TCR beta chains were sequenced, and detectable features were limited by the absence of alpha or paired-chain data. In a later analysis, some 17,000 TCR beta sequences were associated with specific HLA alleles at a false discovery rate of 0.05. A further reported finding was that TCR beta sequences accurately predicted the HLA-A and HLA-B alleles for most subjects in the first cohort. According to a later analysis, most CMV-associated TCR beta chains appeared to be HLA-restricted, and the HLA associations seemed to be driven largely by CMV exposure. Broadly in line with IMGT annotations, most TCR beta V segments showed up in productive rearrangements about 87% or about 30% of the time in an earlier analysis of about 500 of the donors.

Preparation of the library involved the immunoSEQ multiplex PCR assay. For the multiplex PCR, a mixture combining 60 forward primers for TCR Vbeta segments and 13 reverse primers for TCR Jbeta segments was used. The CDR3 region of rearranged TCR beta genes was amplified from genomic DNA with a multiplex PCR assay. The amplified TCR beta libraries were sequenced on the Illumina HiSeq System as 87-base-pair reads. The authors' pipeline ran thus. In a later analysis, tens of millions of unique TCR beta chains were counted across the 650 to 700 repertoires, and about 9.9 million of these chains were shared by at least two donors. Raw reads were error-corrected and collapsed into unique sequences with a nearest-neighbor algorithm that merged closely related sequences to remove PCR and sequencing errors. Alignment of CDR3 sequences to IMGT reference sequences was used to assign V, D and J gene segments. For a sequence to be retained, a match of at least six nucleotides was required to both a V gene segment and a J gene segment. Rearrangements were classified as productive when the CDR3 lacked stop codons and remained in frame with V and J, and all other rearrangements were classified as non-productive. Following IMGT convention, CDR3 was defined as the stretch from the second conserved V-encoded cysteine up to the conserved J-encoded phenylalanine. Sequences without an unambiguous match to a single V gene segment were excluded from the earlier analysis of about 600 of the donors. An earlier analysis of about 600 of the donors called V segments functional above 56.7% productive rearrangements and segregating when the between-donor standard deviation exceeded 5%. A statistical classification framework was built to diagnose cytomegalovirus status from the catalog of TCR beta chain sequences. In a later analysis, TCR nucleotide sequences were compared against IMGT/GENE-DB human TR gene sequences so that V and J genes could be assigned. A later analysis assigned CDR3 sequences and most-parsimonious VDJ recombination scenarios with the TCRdist pipeline. In a later analysis, each TCR beta chain was defined by its CDR3 amino acid sequence together with its V-gene family, and reads lacking a unique V-gene family were excluded. To address suspected cross-contamination and a sequencing artifact, a later analysis removed over 500 highly shared, low-generation-probability nucleotide sequences. In a later analysis, a clonal expansion index for each public chain was calculated from normalized within-repertoire ranks of inferred template counts. A later analysis computed generation probabilities with a VDJ recombination model fitted to out-of-frame rearrangements, and checked the results against IGoR. A later analysis scored TCR-TCR, TCR-HLA and TCR-CMV co-occurrence with hypergeometric tests, applying a repertoire-size bias correction to TCR pairs. A later analysis estimated false discovery rates by permuting HLA or CMV assignments 20 times. In a later analysis, co-occurring TCRs were grouped using DBSCAN, with TCRdist sequence similarity added in when clustering inside HLA-allele-positive subsets. For co-occurrence clustering, repertoires with fewer than 30,000 or more than 120,000 public chains were excluded, along with roughly five repertoires with anomalous nucleotide sharing. Held by TCRdb, this immuneACCESS table contains in-frame sequences only and omits some clones. Under half of the omission traces to an unresolved V gene where checked; the cause of the rest is unknown. That table furnishes V, J and clone size, whereas the DNA furnished D and trimming. For this sample there are tens of thousands of clones; roughly 75% appear just once. The ten largest clones represent about 8% of the sample.

The cohort was made up of about 670 healthy bone marrow donors. All cohort members were sampled while nominally healthy, although unrecorded immune exposures were likely present. The donor tested CMV seropositive and was one of the 289 seropositive cohort members. A peripheral blood sample was collected from each donor, and TCR beta sequencing was performed on peripheral blood mononuclear cells. Genomic DNA extraction from the blood cell samples was performed with the Qiagen DNeasy Blood Extraction Kit. Its CDR3 holds 14 amino acids, cysteine through phenylalanine. The sequence is cut down to CDR3 DNA, 42 bases in frame from base 1. The CDR1 and CDR2 encoded by the germline V gene are SGHRS and YFSETQ. The junction shows trimming of 3 bases on V and 2 bases on J, plus 11 bases between the germline ends. Of note for this clone: It has no known antigen specificity. Within one base of it there is no much larger clone, and no base qualities were kept.

Recombination linked TRBV5-1 to TRBJ1-1, with a tentative D gene TRBD1 over 5 matching bases. The receptor was derived from a man aged 60 to 69 in good health and CMV-seropositive. Input material: PBMCs. The CDR3 loop reads CASSWGGGNTEAFF. The sequenced DNA is TGCGCCAGCAGCTGGGGGGGAGGAAACACTGAAGCTTTCTTT.